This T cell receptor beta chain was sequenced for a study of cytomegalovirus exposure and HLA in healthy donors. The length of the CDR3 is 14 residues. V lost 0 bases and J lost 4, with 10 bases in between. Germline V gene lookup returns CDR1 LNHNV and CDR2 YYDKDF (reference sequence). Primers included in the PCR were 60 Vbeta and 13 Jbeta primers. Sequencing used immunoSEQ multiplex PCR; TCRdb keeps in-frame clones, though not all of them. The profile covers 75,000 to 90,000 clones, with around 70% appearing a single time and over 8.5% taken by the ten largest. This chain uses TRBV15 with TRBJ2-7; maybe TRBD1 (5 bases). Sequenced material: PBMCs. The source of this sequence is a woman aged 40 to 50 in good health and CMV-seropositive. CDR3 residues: CATSREGRRYEQYF. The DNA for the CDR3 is TGTGCCACCAGCAGAGAGGGGCGCCGATACGAGCAGTACTTC.